This T cell receptor (beta chain) was sequenced during a study of shared clonotypes between healthy human individuals. Broader study findings: Large sequencing depth failed to make sorted-subset sequencing complete, rarefaction showed. Among the subsets, naive ones generally showed larger estimated richness than memory ones.

This CDR3 is 14 amino acids long. The ends lost 4 bases at V and 8 bases at J; junction bases unmatched: 4. Germline-derived CDR1 and CDR2 are SEHNR and FQNEAQ (reference sequence). This clone came up many times. The antigen is undetermined. CD4+ cells were split into CD45RA+ naive and CD45RA-negative memory subsets. When replicate PCRs were run on sorted subsets, they used approximately 210 ng DNA, tens of thousands of T cell genomes. Here immunoSEQ multiplex PCR was the method, and the copy in TCRdb shows in-frame clones only, minus some. The sample comprises 740,000 or so clones, around 73% of which are singletons, and under 2% rests with the top ten.

Material: memory CD4+ T cells sorted from blood. Subset specified: CD45RA-negative fraction. The chain employs TRBV7-9 and TRBJ2-1, with 11 bases identical to TRBD2. The TCR sequence derives from a woman aged 25-40 years in good health. CDR3 sequence reads: CASSSGTSGHEQFF. The CDR3 nucleotides are TGTGCCAGCAGCTCAGGGACTAGCGGCCATGAGCAGTTCTTC.